The clone carrying this T cell receptor (beta chain) was recorded at least ten times. Its antigen is undetermined. The sample comes from a study of CD8 T cells in ankylosing spondylitis. Whole-study findings and limits: Past studies reported some motif variants in reactive arthritis synovial fluid and blood. Matched ankylosing spondylitis synovial fluid reportedly showed significant enrichment of disease-linked clones. What seemed typical of ankylosing spondylitis blood was a TCR beta motif built from several highly homologous variants.

V gave up 1 base and J gave up 7 bases, with 16 bases separating them. The CDR3 runs 15 residues. Germline CDR1 reads LGHDT; CDR2 reads YNNKEL (reference sequence). Quantitative 5'-RACE with molecular barcodes was used to make the TCR beta libraries. TCRdb re-called the 5' RACE reads with MiXCR, one entry per CDR3 protein. The sample lists about 510,000 distinct CDR3 sequences, approximately 5.3% occurring once. V is TRBV3-1 and J is TRBJ1-2, with D possibly TRBD1 on 6 matching bases. The specimen sequenced was blood, either unsorted or a sorted T cell fraction (not recorded which). The origin of this receptor is a male donor with ankylosing spondylitis. The CDR3 DNA follows: TGTGCCAGCAGCCAAGTCGGCTGGGGGGCTGGTGGCTACACCTTC. Encoded protein: CASSQVGWGAGGYTF.